The clone carrying this TCR beta chain appeared a few times. This entry comes from a study of T cells after yellow fever vaccination. TCRdb re-called the 5' RACE reads through MiXCR, storing one row per CDR3 protein. There are under 200,000 distinct CDR3 sequences in the sample; around 10% occur only once, and 36% lies in the top ten. The germline V and J ends were trimmed by 6 bases and 0 bases, with 9 bases remaining between them. CDR1 and CDR2 (germline): SEHNR, FQNEAQ (reference sequence). The CDR3 has 14 residues. The material was CD8+ T cells sorted from PBMCs, obtained 15 days after the yellow fever booster vaccination. The clonotype originates from a man aged 18 to 35 who received the YFV17D yellow fever vaccine. V and J are TRBV7-9 and TRBJ2-1; D uncertain. The chain's CDR3 is CASSKEHSYNEQFF. CDR3 DNA: TGTGCCAGCAGTAAGGAGCACTCCTACAATGAGCAGTTCTTC.